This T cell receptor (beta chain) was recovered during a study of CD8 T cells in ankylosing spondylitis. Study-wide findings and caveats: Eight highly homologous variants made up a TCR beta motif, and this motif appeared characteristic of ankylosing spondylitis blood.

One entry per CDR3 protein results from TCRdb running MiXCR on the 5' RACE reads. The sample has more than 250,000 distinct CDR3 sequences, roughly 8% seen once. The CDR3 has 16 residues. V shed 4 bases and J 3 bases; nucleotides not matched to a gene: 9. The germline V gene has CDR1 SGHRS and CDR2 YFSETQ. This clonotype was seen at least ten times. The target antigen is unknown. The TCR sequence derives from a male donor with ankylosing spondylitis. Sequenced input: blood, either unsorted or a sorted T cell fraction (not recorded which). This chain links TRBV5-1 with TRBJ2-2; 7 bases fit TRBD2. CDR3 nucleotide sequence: TGCGCCAGCAGCCTTAACGGGAGGCCCCACACCGGGGAGCTGTTTTTT. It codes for CASSLNGRPHTGELFF.